Shown below are 25 T cell receptor beta chains from a single sample sequenced in a study of T-cell memory formation after mild COVID-19. TCRdb used MiXCR to reprocess the 5' RACE reads, holding one entry per CDR3 protein. The sample gives a few hundred thousand distinct CDR3 sequences, roughly 17% of which show up once; 23% is in the top ten. Sequenced material: PBMCs or a T cell subset sorted from them (not recorded which). The receptors shown here come from a man between 18 and 29 years old who had mild COVID-19 (a few samples of this study predate the infection). Cell type and time point are not known.

This clonotype was observed a handful of times. The rearrangement links TRBV6-5 to TRBJ1-2; D might be TRBD1 (6 bases). The CDR3 runs to 16 residues. The ends were cut back, 0 bases at V and 4 bases at J, with 15 bases in the middle. The V gene's germline CDR1 is MNHEY and CDR2 SVGAGI. In DNA form, the CDR3 reads TGTGCCAGCAGTTACTCGAAAATCGGGGGCGGCTATGGCTACACCTTC. This sequence encodes CASSYSKIGGGYGYTF.

The V call is TRBV11-2, the J call TRBJ2-1, with 7 positions matching TRBD2. Losses at the gene ends were 5 bases for V and 4 bases for J; bases not matched to a gene: 11. Germline V lookup: CDR1 SGHAT, CDR2 FQNNGV. There are 16 residues in the CDR3. The CDR3 DNA is TGTGCCAGCAGCCCAATCCGGGGGGAACCTTACAATGAGCAGTTCTTC. The encoded protein is CASSPIRGEPYNEQFF.

CDR3 loop: CASSPRLRPDTQYF. The DNA for the CDR3 is TGTGCCAGCAGCCCAAGACTACGCCCCGATACGCAGTATTTT. The chain couples TRBV9 to TRBJ2-3, with D possibly matching TRBD2 (5 bases). Per germline, CDR1 SGDLS and CDR2 YYNGEE. This CDR3 region has 14 residues. Trimming stripped 4 bases from V and 6 bases from J, with 15 bases between.

The V and J genes are TRBV7-9 and TRBJ2-7, with TRBD1 identical over 9 bases. Per germline, CDR1 SEHNR and CDR2 FQNEAQ (reference sequence). Trimming at V came to 5 bases and at J to 6 bases, leaving 2 bases not matched to a gene. There are 12 residues in the CDR3. CDR3 DNA sequence: TGTGCCAGCAGCGAGGACAGGGGCGAGCAGTACGTC. Translated, it gives CASSEDRGEQYV.

In the case of this clonotype: An end of the junction does not agree with germline; a read error may underlie this. The chain recombines TRBV7-2 with TRBJ1-5; perhaps TRBD1 as D (6 bases). This CDR3 is 13 amino acids long. Germline V gene lookup returns CDR1 SGHTA and CDR2 FQGNSA. The CDR3 sequence is CASSPHTGQHQHF. DNA for the CDR3: TGTGCCAGCAGCCCCCATACAGGGCAGCACCAGCATTTT. Looking up the rest from reference TRBV7-2 and TRBJ1-5 gives the full variable domain: GAGVSQSPSNKVTEKGKDVELRCDPISGHTALYWYRQSLGQGLEFLIYFQGNSAPDKSGLPSDRFSAERTGGSVSTLTIQRTQQEDSAVYLCASSPHTGQHQHFGDGTRLSIL.

The V gene is TRBV7-9, the J gene TRBJ1-4; D ambiguous. Germline V gene lookup returns CDR1 SEHNR and CDR2 FQNEAQ (reference sequence). The CDR3 loop spans 12 amino acids. V lost 4 bases to trimming and J lost 8 bases, with 8 bases between them. Here the CDR3 DNA reads TGTGCCAGCAGCTCGACCTCGGAAAAACTGTTTTTT. This translates into CASSSTSEKLFF.

The V and J genes are TRBV18 and TRBJ2-3; D remains unclear. Trimming stripped 0 bases from V and 2 bases from J, with 9 bases between. The length of the CDR3 is 15 residues. Germline V gives CDR1 KGHSH, CDR2 LQKENI. Written as DNA, the CDR3 is TGTGCCAGCTCACCACCGCCCCCCAACACAGATACGCAGTATTTT. Its translation is CASSPPPPNTDTQYF.

The chain carries TRBV5-1 and TRBJ2-7; a weak D match, TRBD1 (6 bases). The length of the CDR3 is 14 residues. V lost 5 bases, J lost 1 base, and 13 bases lay in between. Germline V gene sequence: CDR1 SGHRS, CDR2 YFSETQ. The CDR3 DNA follows: TGCGCCAGCAGACAGAATGGACAGTCCTACGAGCAGTACTTC. As protein: CASRQNGQSYEQYF.

This chain joins TRBV29-1 and TRBJ2-3; no clear D gene. This CDR3 region has 15 residues. V was pared by 4 bases and J by 4 bases, with 18 bases between. Germline assignment: CDR1 SQVTM and CDR2 ANQGSEA. The chain's CDR3 is CSVVAGRGSADTQYF. CDR3 in DNA: TGCAGCGTTGTAGCAGGTAGAGGCTCAGCAGATACGCAGTATTTT.

This clonotype was seen a few times. This chain links TRBV2 with TRBJ1-5, with D hard to call. Trimming stripped 4 bases from V and 2 bases from J, with 12 bases between. Germline V gene data show CDR1 as SNHLY and CDR2 as FYNNEI. The CDR3 is 15 residues long. The CDR3 DNA reads TGTGCCAGCAGTGGGCGGGGTTTGGGCAATCAGCCCCAGCATTTT. This translates into CASSGRGLGNQPQHF.

The CDR3 bases are TGCGCCAGCAGAACCGGGACTAGCGGGGGGTTTGACATCGAATATTTT. This sequence encodes CASRTGTSGGFDIEYF. The chain uses TRBV5-1 and TRBJ2-3; 15 bases align to TRBD2. V lost 5 bases to trimming and J lost 15 bases; unmatched junction nucleotides: 16. Germline CDR1 is SGHRS and CDR2 is YFSETQ. This CDR3 spans 16 amino acids.

This clonotype has just a few counts. The chain carries TRBV6-1 and TRBJ1-1; D is unclear. Germline V gene lookup returns CDR1 MNHNS and CDR2 SASEGT. V was pared by 6 bases and J by 4 bases, with 15 bases between. The CDR3 length is 14 residues. Written as DNA, the CDR3 is TGTGCCAGCAGCTCCCCCGGGAGGAGCACTGAAGCTTTCTTT. Translated, it gives CASSSPGRSTEAFF.

The DNA for the CDR3 is TGCAGTGCTAGGCCCCATGCTGGACGGACTAGTGGGGCTTTCTTT. Its protein product is CSARPHAGRTSGAFF. The V gene is TRBV20-1, the J gene TRBJ1-1, with unresolved D. The length of the CDR3 is 15 residues. Trimming took 3 bases from V and 11 from J, leaving 25 bases between them. Germline assignment: CDR1 DFQATT and CDR2 SNEGSKA (reference sequence).

This clonotype was counted only a few times. This chain joins TRBV2 and TRBJ1-2, with TRBD1 as a possible D gene (5 bases). Germline V CDR1 and CDR2: SNHLY, FYNNEI. This CDR3 spans 13 amino acids. V gave up 7 bases and J gave up 7 bases, with 16 bases separating them. The CDR3 DNA follows: TGTGCCAGCACCGGGGCCATCATAGGTGGCTACACCTTC. Translated: CASTGAIIGGYTF.

In this sample, this clonotype turned up many times. This chain connects TRBV4-3 to TRBJ1-1; TRBD1 might be the D (5 bases). Germline V gives CDR1 LGHNA, CDR2 YSLEER. There are 13 residues in the CDR3. Trimming pared 0 bases from V and 3 bases from J, leaving 5 bases between. CDR3 sequence: CASSQDRDTEAFF. In DNA form, the CDR3 reads TGCGCCAGCAGCCAAGACAGGGACACTGAAGCTTTCTTT.

The rearrangement links TRBV4-2 to TRBJ1-1, with TRBD1 as a possible D gene (6 bases). V was cut by 3 bases and J by 6 bases, with 20 bases left in between. Per germline, CDR1 LGHNA and CDR2 YNFKEQ. CDR3 size: 16 residues. The CDR3, as DNA: TGTGCCAGCAGCCAGCCAGGGGCGGAAAAAACGGCTGAAGCTTTCTTT. Translation gives CASSQPGAEKTAEAFF.

This clonotype was counted a few times. The chain is built from TRBV4-1 and TRBJ2-3; the D is unclear. Trimming took off 0 bases at V and 9 bases at J, with 13 bases between the two ends. CDR1 and CDR2 (germline): MGHRA, YSYEKL. The CDR3 spans 14 residues. The CDR3 region has the DNA TGCGCCAGCAGCCAAGAACCTAGTCTGGTAACGCAGTATTTT. Translating gives CASSQEPSLVTQYF.

The chain links TRBV28 to TRBJ2-3; no definite D call. CDR3 length equals 16 residues. Trimming pared 3 bases from V and 1 base from J, leaving 14 bases between. The germline CDR1 and CDR2 sequences are MDHEN and SYDVKM. The CDR3 sequence: CASSFSHPRGTDTQYF. CDR3 sequence (DNA): TGTGCCAGCAGTTTCTCACACCCTCGGGGCACAGATACGCAGTATTTT.

This chain links TRBV20-1 with TRBJ2-3; the D is unclear. This CDR3 spans 13 amino acids. Germline CDR1 is DFQATT and CDR2 is SNEGSKA (reference sequence). The V and J ends lost 4 bases and 1 base respectively, with 9 bases between them. This CDR3 is CSAKLRGTDTQYF. In DNA, the CDR3 is TGCAGTGCTAAGCTTAGGGGCACAGATACGCAGTATTTT.

This chain joins TRBV10-3 and TRBJ2-2, with D tentatively TRBD2 (7 bases). V lost 4 bases and J lost 9, with 21 bases in between. The length of the CDR3 is 16 residues. CDR1 and CDR2 from the germline V gene are ENHRY and SYGVKD. This CDR3 is CAISAETGRGGRELFF. The DNA of the CDR3 is TGTGCCATCAGTGCAGAGACAGGCCGCGGGGGCAGGGAGCTGTTTTTT.

This chain connects TRBV7-2 to TRBJ1-2; possibly TRBD1 for D (5 bases). CDR1 and CDR2 from the germline V gene are SGHTA and FQGNSA. This CDR3 spans 15 amino acids. V dropped 2 bases and J dropped 1 base, with 11 bases sitting between them. The CDR3 loop is CASSLQGVINYGYTF. The DNA for the CDR3 is TGTGCCAGCAGCTTACAAGGGGTTATTAACTATGGCTACACCTTC. Full variable domain (rest looked up from reference TRBV7-2 and TRBJ1-2): GAGVSQSPSNKVTEKGKDVELRCDPISGHTALYWYRQSLGQGLEFLIYFQGNSAPDKSGLPSDRFSAERTGGSVSTLTIQRTQQEDSAVYLCASSLQGVINYGYTFGSGTRLTVV.

This sequence joins TRBV13 and TRBJ1-1, with D maybe TRBD1 (6 bases). The CDR3 contains 14 residues. Germline V gene lookup returns CDR1 PRHDT and CDR2 FYEKMQ (reference sequence). Trimming pared 5 bases from V and 5 bases from J, leaving 15 bases between. This chain's CDR3 is CASSLTGSRTEAFF. In DNA form, the CDR3 reads TGTGCCAGCAGCCTTACAGGGTCTCGGACTGAAGCTTTCTTT.

The chain carries TRBV3-1 and TRBJ1-2, with D uncertain. This CDR3 is built from 12 residues. The V end lost 1 base, the J end lost 13 bases, and 13 bases lay between the germline ends. Germline-derived CDR1 and CDR2 are LGHDT and YNNKEL (reference sequence). In DNA, the CDR3 is TGTGCCAGCAGCCAAGGGCCCACCGGGAGCACCTTC. As protein: CASSQGPTGSTF.

This clonotype has more than one count but fewer than ten. The CDR3 DNA follows: TGCAGTGCCAGGAAGCAGGGACCGAACACTGAAGCTTTCTTT. It is translated as CSARKQGPNTEAFF. The chain uses TRBV20-1 and TRBJ1-1, with a weak D call TRBD1 (5 bases). From germline, CDR1 is DFQATT and CDR2 SNEGSKA (reference sequence). The CDR3 loop spans 14 amino acids. V lost 6 bases and J 1 base, leaving 15 bases between the germline ends.

This clonotype was seen a handful of times. J is TRBJ2-1 and V is TRBV7-9, with unresolved D. V was shortened by 2 bases and J by 9 bases, with 5 bases between the two germline ends. The germline V gene has CDR1 SEHNR and CDR2 FQNEAQ (reference sequence). The CDR3 is made up of 11 amino acids. CDR3 region: CASSLLSEQFF. CDR3 sequence (DNA): TGTGCCAGCAGCTTACTTTCTGAGCAGTTCTTC.